Presented here are 31 T cell receptor beta chains from one specimen sequenced in a study of CD8+ T cells in alopecia areata. Treatment described: oral pan-JAK inhibitor, 5-10 mg twice daily. RNA, once extracted, was reverse transcribed into cDNA for use as the sequencing template. Assay used: immunoSEQ multiplex PCR; TCRdb lists only in-frame clones, some missing. This table has about 220,000 clones, under 60% appearing once. The sequencing used CD4+ T cells sorted from blood, collected at week 4, from a patient treated with tofacitinib. The receptors stem from a human donor with alopecia areata.

This clone is categorized as medium-sized. The V gene is TRBV10-3, the J gene TRBJ2-1; perhaps TRBD2 as D (6 bases). Looked up from germline, CDR1 is ENHRY and CDR2 is SYGVKD. The ends were cut back, 7 bases at V and 11 bases at J, with 21 bases in the middle. The CDR3 is 14 residues long. This CDR3 is CAITGAGTLRKQFF. The CDR3 nucleotides are TGTGCCATCACTGGTGCGGGGACCCTCAGGAAGCAGTTCTTC.

V usage is TRBV12-5 and J usage is TRBJ1-2; D is possibly TRBD1 (5 bases). Germline CDR1 LGHNT, CDR2 FRNRAP. Trimming shortened V by 2 bases and J by 3 bases, and 13 bases separated the two germline ends. There are 15 residues in the CDR3. As DNA, the CDR3 is TGTGCTAGTGGTTTGCCACTACAGGAAGACTATGGCTACACCTTC. Residues: CASGLPLQEDYGYTF.

There are a few counts of this clone. CDR3 coding DNA: TGTGCCAGCAGCTTAGTCAAGAGTTCACCCCTCCACTTT. Translation: CASSLVKSSPLHF. The chain uses TRBV11-2 and TRBJ1-6; no clear D gene. Trimming removed 1 base from V and 9 bases from J, with 7 bases in between. Germline V gene lookup returns CDR1 SGHAT and CDR2 FQNNGV. The CDR3 sequence is 13 residues long. Full variable domain (remainder filled in from reference TRBV11-2 and TRBJ1-6): EAGVAQSPRYKIIEKRQSVAFWCNPISGHATLYWYQQILGQGPKLLIQFQNNGVVDDSQLPKDRFSAERLKGVDSTLKIQPAKLEDSAVYLCASSLVKSSPLHFGNGTRLTVT.

This clone has a count of ten or more. The J gene is TRBJ2-7, the V gene TRBV10-3, with TRBD2 identical over 8 bases. The ends lost 3 bases at V and 2 bases at J; junction bases unmatched: 3. CDR1 is ENHRY and CDR2 is SYGVKD in the germline V gene. CDR3 size: 14 residues. Here the CDR3 reads CAISDAGGTYEQYF. The CDR3, as DNA: TGTGCCATCAGTGATGCGGGGGGTACCTACGAGCAGTACTTC.

The rearrangement links TRBV30 to TRBJ1-5, with D tentatively TRBD1 (5 bases). The CDR3 runs 13 residues. Trimming took 1 base from V and 3 from J, leaving 7 bases between them. CDR1 and CDR2 from the germline V gene are GTSNPN and SVGIG (reference sequence). In nucleotides, the CDR3 is TGTGCCTGGAGTGAGACAGTCAATCAGCCCCAGCATTTT. Its protein is CAWSETVNQPQHF.

The chain employs TRBV30 and TRBJ1-4; 8 bases agree with TRBD1. Trimming removed 1 base from V and 8 bases from J; junction bases left unmatched: 6. Germline V gene sequence: CDR1 GTSNPN, CDR2 SVGIG (reference sequence). The length of the CDR3 is 14 residues. The CDR3 region is CAWSAGGGGEKLFF. In DNA form, the CDR3 reads TGTGCCTGGAGTGCAGGGGGCGGCGGGGAAAAACTGTTTTTT. The variable domain in full, with the rest retrieved from reference TRBV30 and TRBJ1-4, is SQTIHQWPATLVQPVGSPLSLECTVEGTSNPNLYWYRQAAGRGLQLLFYSVGIGQISSEVPQNLSASRPQDRQFILSSKKLLLSDSGFYLCAWSAGGGGEKLFFGSGTQLSVL.

This clone appeared a few times. This sample includes further DNA sequences coding for the same CDR3. This sequence joins TRBV30 and TRBJ1-2; D remains ambiguous. The CDR3 covers 13 residues. CDR1 GTSNPN and CDR2 SVGIG come from the germline V gene (reference sequence). The V end lost 0 bases, the J end lost 0 bases, and 5 bases lay between the germline ends. Here the CDR3 reads CAWSVEANYGYTF. CDR3 DNA: TGTGCCTGGAGTGTCGAGGCTAACTATGGCTACACCTTC.

This clone is medium-sized (0.01 to 0.1%) in the sample. This rearrangement joins TRBV14 to TRBJ2-5; D perhaps matches TRBD2 (6 bases). V lost 4 bases and J 9 bases, leaving 18 bases between the germline ends. This CDR3 contains 14 residues. In germline, CDR1 is SGHDN, CDR2 FVKESK. The CDR3 loop reads CASSPGLRDVAQYF. In DNA, the CDR3 is TGTGCCAGCAGCCCTGGACTAAGAGACGTAGCCCAGTACTTC.

The chain combines TRBV9 with TRBJ1-2; D is unclear. Germline assignment: CDR1 SGDLS and CDR2 YYNGEE. V was trimmed by 0 bases and J by 6 bases, leaving 15 bases between them. This CDR3 region has 15 residues. CDR3 coding DNA: TGTGCCAGCAGCGTAGTTTCGGGGTCGGACCATGGCTACACCTTC. It codes for CASSVVSGSDHGYTF.

The rearrangement joins TRBV4-1 to TRBJ2-5, with a weak D call TRBD1 (6 bases). CDR3 length equals 16 residues. Trimming removed 3 bases at V and 4 bases at J, with 18 bases between. Germline V gene lookup returns CDR1 MGHRA and CDR2 YSYEKL. The CDR3 reads CASSQYQGFQRETQYF. DNA for the CDR3: TGCGCCAGCAGCCAGTATCAGGGGTTTCAACGAGAGACCCAGTACTTC.

This chain connects TRBV5-1 to TRBJ2-3; D is perhaps TRBD2 (5 bases). V was cut by 0 bases and J by 8 bases, with 19 bases left in between. The CDR3 is made up of 16 amino acids. The germline V gene encodes CDR1 SGHRS and CDR2 YFSETQ. CDR3 nucleotide sequence: TGCGCCAGCAGCTTGGGGGGTTCAGCGGCCACGGGTACGCAGTATTTT. Protein product: CASSLGGSAATGTQYF.

This clone was seen more than once but under ten times. This chain links TRBV15 with TRBJ2-5; D is ambiguous. The CDR3 has 12 amino acids. The V and J ends lost 5 bases and 4 bases respectively, with 8 bases between them. Germline V gene data show CDR1 as LNHNV and CDR2 as YYDKDF (reference sequence). CDR3: CATSLGRETQYF. The CDR3, as DNA: TGTGCCACCAGCCTCGGCAGAGAGACCCAGTACTTC.

The chain joins TRBV29-1 to TRBJ1-2; D unresolved. The CDR3 consists of 12 residues. Germline V gives CDR1 SQVTM, CDR2 ANQGSEA. V dropped 5 bases and J dropped 8 bases, with 15 bases sitting between them. CDR3 nucleotides: TGCAGCGTTAAGTTCGTCGAGGTAGGCTACACCTTC. Its protein is CSVKFVEVGYTF.

A few counts support this clone. The chain joins TRBV5-6 to TRBJ2-7, with TRBD2 matching over 10 bases. Germline values: CDR1 SGHDT, CDR2 YYEEEE. With 2 bases clipped from V and 0 bases from J, the junction kept 5 bases outside the gene matches. The CDR3 has 16 amino acids. The CDR3 region is CASSFPRTSGSYEQYF. Written as DNA, the CDR3 is TGTGCCAGCAGCTTCCCCCGGACTAGCGGCTCCTACGAGCAGTACTTC.

The sample holds a few counts of this clone. The rearrangement joins TRBV7-3 to TRBJ1-1; D remains unclear. V lost 1 base and J 0 bases, leaving 9 bases between the germline ends. CDR1 and CDR2 (germline): SGHTA, FQGTGA. The CDR3 consists of 15 residues. CDR3 residues: CASSLSPAMNTEAFF. CDR3 bases: TGTGCCAGCAGCTTAAGTCCAGCCATGAACACTGAAGCTTTCTTT.

The rearrangement joins TRBV15 to TRBJ1-4; a possible D gene is TRBD1 (5 bases). CDR3 size: 13 residues. Germline V gene data show CDR1 as LNHNV and CDR2 as YYDKDF (reference sequence). V dropped 5 bases and J dropped 8 bases, with 12 bases sitting between them. The CDR3 loop reads CATSAQGDEKLFF. CDR3 DNA: TGTGCCACCAGCGCCCAGGGAGACGAAAAACTGTTTTTT.

The V and J genes are TRBV2 and TRBJ1-5, with D unclear. V lost 8 bases and J 0 bases, leaving 14 bases between the germline ends. The CDR3 is 15 residues long. CDR1 and CDR2 from the germline V gene are SNHLY and FYNNEI. The CDR3 DNA reads as TGTGCCAGCGGGGAGGCCCGACCTAGCAATCAGCCCCAGCATTTT. As protein: CASGEARPSNQPQHF.

This clone was seen only a few times. V usage is TRBV7-2 and J usage is TRBJ2-6; D is ambiguous. The CDR3 contains 15 residues. Looked up from germline, CDR1 is SGHTA and CDR2 is FQGNSA. The V end was cut by 0 bases, the J end by 2 bases, with 5 bases between. CDR3 DNA: TGTGCCAGCAGCTTAGCATCCACTGGGGCCAACGTCCTGACTTTC. Translating it yields CASSLASTGANVLTF.

CDR3 loop: CASSLGRRADNSPLHF. CDR3 DNA: TGTGCCAGCAGCCTTGGACGGAGGGCGGATAATTCACCCCTCCACTTT. V and J are TRBV7-2 and TRBJ1-6; D gene ambiguous. The V end was cut by 5 bases, the J end by 5 bases, with 16 bases between. CDR1 and CDR2 (germline): SGHTA, FQGNSA. This CDR3 spans 16 amino acids.

This clone occurred many times. V gene TRBV2 combines with J gene TRBJ2-7; D possibly corresponds to TRBD2 (5 bases). The CDR3 is made up of 12 amino acids. Germline V gives CDR1 SNHLY, CDR2 FYNNEI. V lost 6 bases, J lost 7 bases, and 13 bases lay in between. CDR3 in amino acids: CASRSGPLEQYF. The CDR3 DNA is TGTGCCAGCAGGAGCGGTCCATTAGAGCAGTACTTC.

The rearrangement uses TRBV12-5 and TRBJ2-1, with 7 nucleotides matching TRBD1. Germline V gene lookup returns CDR1 LGHNT and CDR2 FRNRAP. V was clipped by 7 bases and J by 9 bases; unmatched bases: 9. The CDR3 loop spans 13 amino acids. CDR3 DNA sequence: TGTGCTAGTGCAGACAGGGAGAGGGCTGAGCAGTTCTTC. This encodes CASADRERAEQFF.

This chain connects TRBV29-1 to TRBJ1-1; tentative D call: TRBD1 (5 bases). V gave up 7 bases and J gave up 1 base, with 7 bases separating them. Germline assignment: CDR1 SQVTM and CDR2 ANQGSEA. The CDR3 consists of 11 residues. The chain's CDR3 is CSAQENTEAFF. The CDR3 nucleotides read TGCAGCGCACAGGAGAACACTGAAGCTTTCTTT.

V and J are TRBV7-2 and TRBJ2-7, with 12 bases fitting TRBD1. The CDR3 sequence is 15 residues long. CDR1 and CDR2 (germline): SGHTA, FQGNSA. V shed 2 bases, J shed 5 bases, and the junction held 4 bases outside the gene matches. CDR3: CASSLSGTGGDEQYF. The CDR3 coding sequence is TGTGCCAGCAGCTTAAGTGGGACAGGGGGCGACGAGCAGTACTTC. Looking up the rest from reference TRBV7-2 and TRBJ2-7 gives the full variable domain: GAGVSQSPSNKVTEKGKDVELRCDPISGHTALYWYRQSLGQGLEFLIYFQGNSAPDKSGLPSDRFSAERTGGSVSTLTIQRTQQEDSAVYLCASSLSGTGGDEQYFGPGTRLTVT.

This sequence joins TRBV18 and TRBJ2-3; D gene unclear. V was clipped by 0 bases and J by 1 base, with 11 bases between them. The CDR3 extends over 16 amino acids. In germline, CDR1 is KGHSH, CDR2 LQKENI. CDR3 nucleotides: TGTGCCAGCTCACCACCGATCGGTCAGGGCACAGATACGCAGTATTTT. Encoded protein: CASSPPIGQGTDTQYF.

The chain has TRBV15 and TRBJ1-2; 8 bases line up with TRBD1. Germline CDR1 is LNHNV and CDR2 is YYDKDF (reference sequence). This CDR3 has 13 residues. V shed 3 bases and J 7 bases; nucleotides not matched to a gene: 4. CDR3 amino acids: CATSREDRVGYTF. In nucleotides, the CDR3 is TGTGCCACCAGCAGGGAGGACAGGGTTGGCTACACCTTC.

This chain links TRBV30 with TRBJ1-2; the match to TRBD1 covers 8 bases. This CDR3 is 14 amino acids long. Germline assignment: CDR1 GTSNPN and CDR2 SVGIG (reference sequence). V was clipped by 0 bases and J by 4 bases; unmatched bases: 4. The CDR3 loop is CAWSVQGQVYGYTF. Written as DNA, the CDR3 is TGTGCCTGGAGTGTTCAGGGACAGGTCTATGGCTACACCTTC.

J is TRBJ1-2 and V is TRBV7-2; 7 bases align to TRBD1. Germline V gives CDR1 SGHTA, CDR2 FQGNSA. This CDR3 contains 13 residues. Trimming cost V 6 bases and J 8 bases; bases outside gene matches: 9. CDR3 protein: CASSWARGRGYTF. The CDR3 DNA is TGTGCCAGCAGTTGGGCCAGGGGGAGAGGCTACACCTTC. Together with reference TRBV7-2 and TRBJ1-2, the CDR3 gives the full variable domain: GAGVSQSPSNKVTEKGKDVELRCDPISGHTALYWYRQSLGQGLEFLIYFQGNSAPDKSGLPSDRFSAERTGGSVSTLTIQRTQQEDSAVYLCASSWARGRGYTFGSGTRLTVV.

The gene calls are TRBV15 and TRBJ2-3; no clear D gene. The CDR3 loop spans 13 amino acids. V lost 0 bases to trimming and J lost 2 bases, with 3 bases between them. Germline V gives CDR1 LNHNV, CDR2 YYDKDF (reference sequence). The CDR3: CATSRDFTDTQYF. Here the CDR3 DNA reads TGTGCCACCAGCAGAGATTTCACAGATACGCAGTATTTT.

The chain joins TRBV6-1 to TRBJ2-5; tentatively, D is TRBD2 (5 bases). Germline CDR1 and CDR2: MNHNS and SASEGT. Trimming took 11 bases from V and 5 from J, leaving 21 bases between them. The CDR3 consists of 14 residues. DNA of the CDR3: TGTGCCGTCCGACCGTCCTTCCCGGGGGAGACCCAGTACTTC. Encoded protein: CAVRPSFPGETQYF.

This clone was seen a handful of times. This chain joins TRBV29-1 and TRBJ1-1; 7 bases are a match to TRBD1. There are 13 residues in the CDR3. The V and J ends lost 7 bases and 0 bases, in that order; junction bases with no gene match: 5. CDR1 is SQVTM and CDR2 is ANQGSEA in the germline V gene. The CDR3 region is CSGSTGVNTEAFF. For the CDR3, the DNA is TGCAGCGGCAGCACAGGGGTGAACACTGAAGCTTTCTTT.

This clone was found a few times. The chain has TRBV2 and TRBJ1-1; 10 positions agree with TRBD1. With V trimmed by 7 bases and J by 3 bases, 8 bases remained unmatched. Germline loops: CDR1 SNHLY, CDR2 FYNNEI. The CDR3 consists of 15 residues. Here the CDR3 reads CASIWDRGGDTEAFF. DNA for the CDR3: TGTGCCAGCATTTGGGACAGGGGCGGCGACACTGAAGCTTTCTTT.